Detailed here is one T cell receptor beta chain. Its target is not known. This sample stems from a study of cytomegalovirus exposure and HLA in healthy donors. Study-wide results and limits: Most likely, a cluster of highly shared sequence variants arose as a sequencing artifact. Within a later analysis, the majority of CMV-associated TCR beta chains appeared HLA-restricted.

V shed 5 bases, J shed 3 bases, and the junction held 1 base outside the gene matches. There are 13 residues in the CDR3. Germline lookup yields CDR1 LNHDA and CDR2 SQIVND (reference sequence). Despite likely unrecorded immune exposures, the donors were nominally healthy at the time of sampling. Use of 60 Vbeta and 13 Jbeta primers characterized the PCR. Sequencing used immunoSEQ multiplex PCR; TCRdb keeps in-frame clones, though not all of them. The top ten hold 6.5% to 7% of the sample, which has 100,000 or so clones, roughly 80% seen once. This sequence originates from a man under 40 in good health and CMV-seropositive. The J gene is TRBJ1-1, the V gene TRBV19; 9 nucleotides agree with TRBD1. Input material: PBMCs. The CDR3 spells CASSRDRDTEAFF. In nucleotides, the CDR3 is TGTGCCAGTAGTCGGGACAGGGACACTGAAGCTTTCTTT.